This T cell receptor (beta chain) is drawn from a study of blood T cell repertoires in COVID-19. Study-wide background: Specimens from acute and convalescent COVID-19 originated in the United States, Italy and Spain. In each case, the material was cDNA or gDNA derived from T cells, B-cell-depleted T cells, or PBMCs.

Here immunoSEQ multiplex PCR was the method, and the copy in TCRdb shows in-frame clones only, minus some. The sample includes fewer than 450,000 clones, about 91% of them seen just once. Source material: peripheral blood. The TCR was taken from a woman in her forties or fifties with COVID-19, enrolled during active disease.

The CDR3 nucleotides read TGTGCCAGCAGCTTAAGCAGGGCGGAGACCCAGTACTTC. Amino acids: CASSLSRAETQYF. The rearrangement links TRBV7-2 to TRBJ2-5; TRBD1 is a possible D gene (5 bases). CDR1 and CDR2 (germline): SGHTA, FQGNSA. CDR3 length equals 13 residues. V shed 2 bases and J shed 5 bases, with 9 bases lying between them.